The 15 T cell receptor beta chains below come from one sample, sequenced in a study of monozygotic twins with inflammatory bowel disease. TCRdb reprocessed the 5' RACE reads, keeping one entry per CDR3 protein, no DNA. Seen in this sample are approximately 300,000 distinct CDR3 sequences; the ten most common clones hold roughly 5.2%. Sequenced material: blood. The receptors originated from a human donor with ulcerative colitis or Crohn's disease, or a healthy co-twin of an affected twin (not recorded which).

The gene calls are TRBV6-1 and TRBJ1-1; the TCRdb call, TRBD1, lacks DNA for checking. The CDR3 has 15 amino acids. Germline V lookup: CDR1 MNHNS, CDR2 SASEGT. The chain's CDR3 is CASIREGRDFSEAFF.

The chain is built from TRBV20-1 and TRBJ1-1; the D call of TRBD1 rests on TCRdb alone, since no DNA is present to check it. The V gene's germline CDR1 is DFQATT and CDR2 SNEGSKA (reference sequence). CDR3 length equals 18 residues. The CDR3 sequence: CSARGGGEGRIQDTEAFF.

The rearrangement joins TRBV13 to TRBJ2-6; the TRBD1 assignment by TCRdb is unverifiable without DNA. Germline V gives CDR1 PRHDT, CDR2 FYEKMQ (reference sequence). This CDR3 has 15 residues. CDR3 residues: CASRLGPPGANVLTF. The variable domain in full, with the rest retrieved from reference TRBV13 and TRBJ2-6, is AAGVIQSPRHLIKEKRETATLKCYPIPRHDTVYWYQQGPGQDPQFLISFYEKMQSDKGSIPDRFSAQQFSDYHSELNMSSLELGDSALYFCASRLGPPGANVLTFGAGSRLTVL.

Here the CDR3 reads CASSHRKSRANVLTF. The V and J genes are TRBV4-3 and TRBJ2-6; TCRdb names TRBD2, which stays unverified in the absence of DNA. Germline V gives CDR1 LGHNA, CDR2 YSLEER. This CDR3 contains 15 residues.

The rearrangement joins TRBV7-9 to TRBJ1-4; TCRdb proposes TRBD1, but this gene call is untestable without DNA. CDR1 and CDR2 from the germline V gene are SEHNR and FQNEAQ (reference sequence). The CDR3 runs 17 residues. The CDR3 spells CASSADRGLLDNEKLFF.

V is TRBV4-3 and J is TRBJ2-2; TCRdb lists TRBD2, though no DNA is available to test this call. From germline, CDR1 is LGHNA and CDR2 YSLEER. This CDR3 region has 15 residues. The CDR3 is CASSPRGLAGGELFF.

The CDR3 region is CASSHDTGGGELFF. The J gene is TRBJ2-2, the V gene TRBV4-3; the D call of TRBD1 rests on TCRdb alone, since no DNA is present to check it. The germline CDR1 and CDR2 sequences are LGHNA and YSLEER. The CDR3 has 14 amino acids.

CDR3 sequence reads: CATSDFQPDSPLHF. The gene calls are TRBV24-1 and TRBJ1-6. This CDR3 contains 14 residues. Germline CDR1 KGHDR, CDR2 SFDVKD.

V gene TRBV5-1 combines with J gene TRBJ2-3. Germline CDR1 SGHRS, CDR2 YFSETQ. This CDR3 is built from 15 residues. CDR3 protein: CASSLERPRADTQYF.

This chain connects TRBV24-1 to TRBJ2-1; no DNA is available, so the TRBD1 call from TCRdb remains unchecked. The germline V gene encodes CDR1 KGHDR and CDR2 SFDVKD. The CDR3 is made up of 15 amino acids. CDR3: CATSPGRYLYNEQFF.

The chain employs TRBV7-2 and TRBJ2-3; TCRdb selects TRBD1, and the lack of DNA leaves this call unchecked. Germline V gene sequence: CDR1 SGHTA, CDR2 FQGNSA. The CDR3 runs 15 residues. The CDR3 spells CASSLALGAPDTQYF.

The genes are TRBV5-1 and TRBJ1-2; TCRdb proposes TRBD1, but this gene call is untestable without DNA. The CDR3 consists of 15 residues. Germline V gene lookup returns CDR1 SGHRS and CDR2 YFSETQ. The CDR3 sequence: CASSLESRVNYGYTF.

The CDR3 loop is CASSSRRDSSTGELFF. This chain connects TRBV9 to TRBJ2-2; TCRdb names TRBD1, which stays unverified in the absence of DNA. The germline V gene has CDR1 SGDLS and CDR2 YYNGEE. This CDR3 region has 16 residues. The variable domain in full, completed from reference TRBV9 and TRBJ2-2, reads DSGVTQTPKHLITATGQRVTLRCSPRSGDLSVYWYQQSLDQGLQFLIQYYNGEERAKGNILERFSAQQFPDLHSELNLSSLELGDSALYFCASSSRRDSSTGELFFGEGSRLTVL.

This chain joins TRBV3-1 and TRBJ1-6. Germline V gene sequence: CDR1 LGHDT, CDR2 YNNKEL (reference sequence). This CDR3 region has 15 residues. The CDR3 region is CASSQGSRTYSPLHF.

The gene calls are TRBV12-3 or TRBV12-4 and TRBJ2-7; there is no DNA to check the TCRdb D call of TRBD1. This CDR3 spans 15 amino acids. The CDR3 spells CASSPMGGFSYEQYF.